These T cell receptor beta chains were read from a single sample in a study of blood T cell repertoires in COVID-19. The protocol was immunoSEQ multiplex PCR, while the TCRdb copy is restricted to in-frame clones and leaves out a portion. The table has 53,000 or so clones, about 77% seen once. Specimen: peripheral blood. Receptors originate from an older man with active or convalescent COVID-19. The CDR3 runs from the conserved cysteine through the conserved F or W. The D gene is left open where the match is weak. Size tells how often a clone was seen (once, few, many) or the class of an expanded clone, and some rows leave it out.

CDR3 protein: CASSTGLADTGELFF; CDR3 DNA: TGCGCCAGCAGCACGGGACTAGCGGACACCGGGGAGCTGTTTTTT; clone size: NA; V gene: TRBV5-1; D gene: TRBD2; J gene: TRBJ2-2
CDR3 protein: CASSLGAWNTEAFF; CDR3 DNA: TGTGCCAGCAGCTTAGGGGCTTGGAACACTGAAGCTTTCTTT; clone size: once; V gene: TRBV7-9; D gene: NA; J gene: TRBJ1-1
CDR3 protein: CASWSGMYEQYF; CDR3 DNA: TGTGCCAGCTGGAGCGGGATGTACGAGCAGTACTTC; clone size: NA; V gene: TRBV6-5; D gene: TRBD2; J gene: TRBJ2-7
CDR3 protein: CASSHFLPRKQGGYGAFF; CDR3 DNA: TGTGCCAGCAGCCACTTTCTCCCCAGGAAGCAGGGGGGATATGGAGCTTTCTTT; clone size: NA; V gene: TRBV3-1/TRBV3-2; D gene: TRBD1; J gene: TRBJ1-1
CDR3 protein: CASSQANREWGEQYF; CDR3 DNA: TGCGCCAGCAGCCAAGCGAACAGGGAATGGGGCGAGCAGTACTTC; clone size: NA; V gene: TRBV4-3; D gene: NA; J gene: TRBJ2-7
CDR3 protein: CASSSGTGGLSPLHF; CDR3 DNA: TGCGCCAGCAGCTCTGGGACAGGGGGCTTGTCACCCCTCCACTTT; clone size: NA; V gene: TRBV5-1; D gene: TRBD1; J gene: TRBJ1-6
CDR3 protein: CASSEAPGQGSNEQYF; CDR3 DNA: TGTGCCAGCAGTGAAGCGCCGGGACAGGGAAGTAACGAGCAGTACTTC; clone size: NA; V gene: TRBV6-1; D gene: TRBD1; J gene: TRBJ2-7
CDR3 protein: CASSHGSQETQYF; CDR3 DNA: TGTGCCAGCAGCCACGGGAGCCAAGAGACCCAGTACTTC; clone size: NA; V gene: TRBV3-1/TRBV3-2; D gene: NA; J gene: TRBJ2-5
CDR3 protein: CATSDHGTANYGYTF; CDR3 DNA: TGTGCCACCAGTGACCACGGGACAGCTAACTATGGCTACACCTTC; clone size: NA; V gene: TRBV24-1; D gene: TRBD1; J gene: TRBJ1-2
CDR3 protein: CASGRGGLYEQYF; CDR3 DNA: TGTGCCAGCGGTAGGGGGGGCCTCTACGAGCAGTACTTC; clone size: few; V gene: TRBV12-3/TRBV12-4; D gene: NA; J gene: TRBJ2-7
CDR3 protein: CASSLRGQNNEKLFF; CDR3 DNA: TGTGCCAGCAGTTTAAGGGGACAGAATAATGAAAAACTGTTTTTT; clone size: few; V gene: TRBV28; D gene: TRBD1; J gene: TRBJ1-4
CDR3 protein: CATSDLGSGQETQYF; CDR3 DNA: TGTGCCACCAGTGATTTGGGATCAGGGCAAGAGACCCAGTACTTC; clone size: medium-sized; V gene: TRBV24-1; D gene: NA; J gene: TRBJ2-5
CDR3 protein: CASSPQLASGSRTDTQYF; CDR3 DNA: TGTGCCAGCAGTCCCCAACTGGCTAGCGGGAGTCGGACAGATACGCAGTATTTT; clone size: NA; V gene: TRBV7-9; D gene: TRBD2; J gene: TRBJ2-3
CDR3 protein: CASSRSGNTIYF; CDR3 DNA: TGTGCCAGCAGCCGAAGCGGAAACACCATATATTTT; clone size: NA; V gene: TRBV11-2; D gene: NA; J gene: TRBJ1-3
CDR3 protein: CASSWDRGYNQPQHF; CDR3 DNA: TGTGCCAGTAGTTGGGACAGGGGCTACAATCAGCCCCAGCATTTT; clone size: NA; V gene: TRBV19; D gene: TRBD1; J gene: TRBJ1-5
CDR3 protein: CASSLGPNTEAFF; CDR3 DNA: TGTGCCAGCAGTTTAGGGCCGAACACTGAAGCTTTCTTT; clone size: once; V gene: TRBV12-3/TRBV12-4; D gene: NA; J gene: TRBJ1-1
CDR3 protein: CASSEGQTFEQYF; CDR3 DNA: TGTGCCAGCAGTGAAGGACAAACCTTCGAGCAGTACTTC; clone size: NA; V gene: TRBV6-1; D gene: NA; J gene: TRBJ2-7
CDR3 protein: CAISATGLASHEQFF; CDR3 DNA: TGTGCCATCAGTGCAACGGGACTAGCTTCACATGAGCAGTTCTTC; clone size: NA; V gene: TRBV10-3; D gene: TRBD2; J gene: TRBJ2-1
CDR3 protein: CASSLLVTATSYNEQFF; CDR3 DNA: TGTGCCAGCAGTTTATTGGTGACAGCCACTTCCTACAATGAGCAGTTCTTC; clone size: NA; V gene: TRBV27; D gene: NA; J gene: TRBJ2-1
CDR3 protein: CASSNPRQGAFRTDTQYF; CDR3 DNA: TGTGCCAGCAGTAATCCGCGACAGGGGGCGTTTCGGACAGATACGCAGTATTTT; clone size: once; V gene: TRBV6-2/TRBV6-3; D gene: TRBD1; J gene: TRBJ2-3
CDR3 protein: CASSLWGGTEAFF; CDR3 DNA: TGTGCCAGCAGCTTATGGGGGGGCACTGAAGCTTTCTTT; clone size: NA; V gene: TRBV7-9; D gene: NA; J gene: TRBJ1-1
CDR3 protein: CASSLLQGIHEQYF; CDR3 DNA: TGTGCCAGCAGCTTATTACAGGGTATACACGAGCAGTACTTC; clone size: NA; V gene: TRBV7-8; D gene: NA; J gene: TRBJ2-7
CDR3 protein: CASSLGPPPRGLQETQYF; CDR3 DNA: TGTGCCAGCAGCTTAGGGCCGCCCCCCAGGGGACTACAAGAGACCCAGTACTTC; clone size: NA; V gene: TRBV11-3; D gene: NA; J gene: TRBJ2-5
CDR3 protein: CASGPSGFPDEQFF; CDR3 DNA: TGTGCTAGTGGTCCCAGCGGGTTTCCAGATGAGCAGTTCTTC; clone size: NA; V gene: TRBV12-5; D gene: NA; J gene: TRBJ2-1
CDR3 protein: CAIRSNTEAFF; CDR3 DNA: TGTGCCATCAGATCTAACACTGAAGCTTTCTTT; clone size: NA; V gene: TRBV10-3; D gene: NA; J gene: TRBJ1-1
CDR3 protein: CASSSGTGAGQPQHF; CDR3 DNA: TGTGCCAGCAGCTCCGGGACAGGGGCCGGTCAGCCCCAGCATTTT; clone size: NA; V gene: TRBV11-2; D gene: TRBD1; J gene: TRBJ1-5
CDR3 protein: CASSPSGRGDNEQFF; CDR3 DNA: TGTGCCAGCAGCCCTAGCGGGAGGGGTGACAATGAGCAGTTCTTC; clone size: NA; V gene: TRBV5-6; D gene: TRBD2; J gene: TRBJ2-1
CDR3 protein: CASSQGQLYGYTF; CDR3 DNA: TGTGCCAGCAGCCAAGGACAGCTCTATGGCTACACCTTC; clone size: NA; V gene: TRBV2; D gene: NA; J gene: TRBJ1-2
CDR3 protein: CASTRGGGARYF; CDR3 DNA: TGTGCCAGCACCCGGGGCGGGGGGGCTCGGTACTTC; clone size: NA; V gene: TRBV28; D gene: TRBD2; J gene: TRBJ2-7
CDR3 protein: CASSEYSGRATDTQYF; CDR3 DNA: TGTGCCAGCAGTGAATACTCCGGGAGGGCCACAGATACGCAGTATTTT; clone size: NA; V gene: TRBV25-1; D gene: TRBD2; J gene: TRBJ2-3
CDR3 protein: CASSDRGAGEQFF; CDR3 DNA: TGTGCCAGCAGCGACAGAGGGGCGGGGGAGCAGTTCTTC; clone size: large; V gene: TRBV6-2/TRBV6-3; D gene: NA; J gene: TRBJ2-1
CDR3 protein: CASSYWGTGYEQYF; CDR3 DNA: TGTGCCAGCAGTTACTGGGGGACAGGCTACGAGCAGTACTTC; clone size: NA; V gene: TRBV6-2/TRBV6-3; D gene: TRBD1; J gene: TRBJ2-7
CDR3 protein: CASSLDRGSGYTF; CDR3 DNA: TGTGCCAGCAGCCTCGACAGGGGCTCCGGCTACACCTTC; clone size: once; V gene: TRBV7-3; D gene: TRBD1; J gene: TRBJ1-2
CDR3 protein: CASSVKREFNTGELFF; CDR3 DNA: TGTGCCAGCAGCGTAAAGCGGGAGTTCAACACCGGGGAGCTGTTTTTT; clone size: once; V gene: TRBV9; D gene: TRBD2; J gene: TRBJ2-2
CDR3 protein: CASRRGGGQPQHF; CDR3 DNA: TGTGCCAGCAGGCGGGGCGGGGGACAGCCCCAGCATTTT; clone size: NA; V gene: TRBV12-3/TRBV12-4; D gene: NA; J gene: TRBJ1-5
CDR3 protein: CSARADTGELFF; CDR3 DNA: TGCAGCGCCAGGGCTGACACCGGGGAGCTGTTTTTT; clone size: NA; V gene: TRBV29-1; D gene: NA; J gene: TRBJ2-2
CDR3 protein: CSVMTGSSYEQYF; CDR3 DNA: TGCAGCGTGATGACAGGGAGCTCCTACGAGCAGTACTTC; clone size: NA; V gene: TRBV29-1; D gene: TRBD1; J gene: TRBJ2-7
CDR3 protein: CATGAGSGGYEQYF; CDR3 DNA: TGTGCCACCGGGGCTGGGTCAGGGGGTTACGAGCAGTACTTC; clone size: NA; V gene: TRBV6-5; D gene: TRBD1; J gene: TRBJ2-7
CDR3 protein: CASSVHPSGGSTDTQYF; CDR3 DNA: TGTGCCAGCAGCGTACACCCTAGCGGGGGGTCCACAGATACGCAGTATTTT; clone size: NA; V gene: TRBV11-2; D gene: TRBD2; J gene: TRBJ2-3
CDR3 protein: CAISEPGHSGTEAFF; CDR3 DNA: TGTGCCATCAGTGAGCCGGGACATAGTGGCACTGAAGCTTTCTTT; clone size: NA; V gene: TRBV10-3; D gene: NA; J gene: TRBJ1-1
CDR3 protein: CATSRGTGENQPQHF; CDR3 DNA: TGTGCCACCAGCAGAGGTACAGGGGAGAATCAGCCCCAGCATTTT; clone size: once; V gene: TRBV15; D gene: TRBD1; J gene: TRBJ1-5
CDR3 protein: CASSQGLASGEGIQYF; CDR3 DNA: TGTGCCAGCAGCCAAGGACTAGCGTCCGGGGAGGGCATTCAGTACTTC; clone size: NA; V gene: TRBV14; D gene: TRBD2; J gene: TRBJ2-4
CDR3 protein: CATSASGQGGIDEQFF; CDR3 DNA: TGTGCCACCAGTGCCTCCGGACAGGGCGGTATCGATGAGCAGTTCTTC; clone size: NA; V gene: TRBV24-1; D gene: TRBD1; J gene: TRBJ2-1
CDR3 protein: CASSFGDYGYTF; CDR3 DNA: TGTGCCAGCAGCTTCGGGGACTATGGCTACACCTTC; clone size: once; V gene: TRBV7-2; D gene: NA; J gene: TRBJ1-2
CDR3 protein: CASSLSRGDEQFF; CDR3 DNA: TGTGCCAGCAGCTTAAGTCGGGGAGATGAGCAGTTCTTC; clone size: NA; V gene: TRBV11-2; D gene: NA; J gene: TRBJ2-1